This paragraph covers one TCR beta chain sequence. No antigen is known for it. The data were taken from a study of T-cell memory formation after mild COVID-19. Study-wide results and caveats: Cross-reactive memory apparently joined, as some responding clones appeared in pre-infection memory. Clones shrinking from day 15 to 85 showed even CD4/CD8 mixes; later expanders tilted CD4+. Confirmation of SARS-CoV-2 specificity was lacking for second-wave clones peaking day 37.

TCRdb recomputed calls from the 5' RACE reads with MiXCR, one row per CDR3 protein. Counted here are about 130,000 distinct CDR3 sequences, roughly 6.2% occurring once; the ten biggest clones make up 2% to 2.5%. The germline CDR1 and CDR2 sequences are MNHEY and SMNVEV (reference sequence). V dropped 3 bases and J dropped 8 bases, with 20 bases sitting between them. CDR3 length equals 17 residues. This TCR was sampled from an adult woman who had mild COVID-19 (a few samples of this study predate the infection). Cell type and time point are not known. The chain combines TRBV27 with TRBJ1-6; possible D gene TRBD1, 5 bases. The specimen was PBMCs or a T cell subset sorted from them (not recorded which). CDR3 sequence reads: CASSFKRGGGMDSPLHF. In nucleotides, the CDR3 is TGTGCCAGCAGTTTTAAGCGTGGCGGGGGAATGGATTCACCCCTCCACTTT.